The source of this T cell receptor (beta chain) is a study of blood T cells in healthy people across ages. A sample-barcoded 5' primer and a J-beta primer mix were used in a second PCR of about 7 to 11 cycles. Each cDNA molecule was tagged by a template-switch adaptor with 12 random nucleotides. TCRdb re-called the 5' RACE reads through MiXCR, storing one row per CDR3 protein. The sample yields around 870,000 distinct CDR3 sequences, under 35% seen once. Study-wide points: A strong correlation was found between TCR beta diversity and the percentage of naive T cells.

Each donor supplied approximately 10 milliliters of peripheral blood. The V gene end was trimmed by 1 base and the J gene end by 9 bases; junction bases not matched to a gene: 5. This CDR3 is built from 14 residues. Germline V gene sequence: CDR1 LNHDA, CDR2 SQIVND (reference sequence). This clonotype has more than one count but fewer than ten. Its antigen is not identified. The J gene is TRBJ2-1, the V gene TRBV19, with 8 bases fitting TRBD2. The sample consisted of blood. The clonotype comes from a woman older than 75 in good health. Written as DNA, the CDR3 is TGTGCCAGTAGTATAGCGGGGGGGCCTGGTGAGCAGTTCTTC. It codes for CASSIAGGPGEQFF.